The T cell receptor (beta chain) under discussion was sequenced for a study of T cells in Graves' hyperthyroidism and ophthalmopathy. Amplification of TCR beta CDR3 regions used RNA as the template. The HTBI primer set was used in a first-round RT-PCR of the TCR CDR3. From the multiplex PCR reads, TCRdb called clonotypes with MiXCR, one entry per CDR3 protein. The sample shows hundreds of thousands of distinct CDR3 sequences, roughly 17% of them seen only once. This CDR3 region has 14 residues. The V end lost 2 bases, the J end lost 2 bases, and 10 bases lay between the germline ends. CDR1 and CDR2 from the germline V gene are SEHNR and FQNEAQ (reference sequence). Overall study results and limits: Most expanded thyroid clonotypes above 0.001 recurred in blood.

This clonotype was seen at least ten times. The antigen remains undetermined. The V and J genes are TRBV7-9 and TRBJ2-7; D not resolved. The TCR originated in a young woman with Graves' hyperthyroidism. Specimen: blood. The CDR3 DNA reads as TGTGCCAGCAGCTTACAGGTACCTACCTACGAGCAGTACTTC. This gives the protein CASSLQVPTYEQYF.